The rows below give T cell receptor beta chains drawn from one sample of a study of T cell responses to AZD1222 COVID-19 vaccine. Assay used: immunoSEQ multiplex PCR; TCRdb lists only in-frame clones, some missing. The sample shows over 45,000 clones, 75% to 90% of them seen only once. The material was peripheral blood, obtained 28 days after the second AZD1222 dose. These receptors originate from an adult who received the AZD1222 COVID-19 vaccine. The conserved cysteine and the conserved F or W are not part of the CDR3 here.

v_call cdr3_aa
TRBV6-1 ASSEKGRRQNNSPLH
TRBV7-2 ASSRPPLADNEQF
TRBV3-1/TRBV3-2 ASSQDRLAGGYSTQQY
TRBV5-4 ASSFGSGGYNEQF
TRBV18 ASSPGQLLSYEQY
TRBV6-5 AVMRLAGGPNTQY
TRBV5-4 ASSLQRASSGANVLT
TRBV5-5 ASSLAGGSDEQF
TRBV4-3 ASSQDWPGLSYEQY
TRBV6-1 ASSDPRRRQTGTEAF
TRBV6-2/TRBV6-3 ASSYSPGDIQY
TRBV11-3 ASSNPTLRGQSSYNEQF
TRBV6-5 ASRVREGLYEQY
TRBV15 ATSRVAGVVDTQY
TRBV29-1 SVAVTGSNQPQH
TRBV5-1 ASSWTGGNYGYT
TRBV3-1/TRBV3-2 ASSQALVDNEQF
TRBV7-9 ASSWGGAQEQF
TRBV3-1/TRBV3-2 ASRGTINTGELF
TRBV2 ASTGGVRGNTIY
TRBV5-4 ASSPLGQGPHNSPLH
TRBV10-2 ASIAGRASYEQY
TRBV5-6 ASSLHAGTTEAF
TRBV19 ASSLRGNTGELF
TRBV2 ASSVLGSNQPQH
TRBV18 ASSPTGGPSHYEQY
TRBV5-1 ASSSPNVAGQETQY
TRBV5-1 ASSLERRGAQGGNEQF
TRBV5-1 ASSLGPAGAAETQY
TRBV7-2 ASSGLAGDPYNEQF
TRBV7-2 ASSSTRADTQY
TRBV13 ASSYRGLAGSGELF
TRBV4-1 ASSQGPVDRLNTEAF
TRBV5-4 ASSFKVLAGETQY
TRBV11-2 ASSSSRTGNTIY
TRBV11-2 ASSPTVKQF
TRBV5-1 ASSRGPVFSGNTIY
TRBV3-1/TRBV3-2 ASSQNLGQGNTEAF
TRBV5-1 ASSVTGNRDTQY
TRBV3-1/TRBV3-2 ASSQDRDSEAF
TRBV6-2/TRBV6-3 ASSYHDRGTEAF
TRBV28 ASSLPPVQWDGYT
TRBV28 ATSQRARTEAF
TRBV4-3 ASSQEAGRNQPQH
TRBV7-2 ASSRMLMGSGNTIY
TRBV6-2/TRBV6-3 ASIPRTRTGSYEQY
TRBV11-3 ASSLSGTGSDTQY
TRBV30 AWSISLARPSYEQY
TRBV24-1 ATRNAGRETGELF
TRBV5-1 ASSEGTNYGYT